Following are 29 T cell receptor beta chains from one sample sequenced in a study of shared clonotypes between healthy human individuals. Assay: immunoSEQ multiplex PCR; the TCRdb copy retains only in-frame clones and omits some. This sample has a few hundred thousand clones, with about nine tenths found just once. The sequencing input was memory CD8+ T cells sorted from blood. Subset denoted: CD45RO+ cells pooled with CCR7-negative TemRA cells. These receptors all stem from a man aged 18 to 29 in good health.

In DNA, the CDR3 is TGTGCCAGCAGCTTAGGCCGGAGTTTCAATCAGCCCCAGCATTTT. Its translation is CASSLGRSFNQPQHF. The rearrangement links TRBV7-2 to TRBJ1-5; D gene ambiguous. Trimming left V 1 base short and J 3 bases short, with 10 bases between. The germline V gene encodes CDR1 SGHTA and CDR2 FQGNSA. There are 15 residues in the CDR3.

The chain combines TRBV11-2 with TRBJ2-1, with 7 bases identical to TRBD2. Trimming cost V 1 base and J 7 bases; bases outside gene matches: 16. The germline V gene has CDR1 SGHAT and CDR2 FQNNGV. This CDR3 has 18 residues. CDR3 protein: CASSLGAALAARKNEQFF. CDR3 DNA sequence: TGTGCCAGCAGCTTAGGGGCAGCCCTAGCGGCCCGTAAGAATGAGCAGTTCTTC.

This chain uses TRBV5-4 with TRBJ2-7; D gene uncertain. The CDR3 is made up of 13 amino acids. CDR1 SGHNT and CDR2 YYREEE come from the germline V gene (reference sequence). The V and J ends lost 0 bases and 2 bases respectively, with 6 bases between them. CDR3 protein: CASSLGSTYEQYF. CDR3 nucleotide sequence: TGTGCCAGCAGCTTGGGGTCGACCTACGAGCAGTACTTC.

This clone came up a few times. This chain links TRBV6-4 with TRBJ2-1, with 9 bases identical to TRBD1. The CDR3 covers 14 residues. Germline-derived CDR1 and CDR2 are MRHNA and SNTAGT. Germline trimming cut 3 bases from V and 5 bases from J; bases unmatched to any gene: 2. The CDR3 DNA reads as TGTGCCAGCAGTGAGGGACAGGGACACAATGAGCAGTTCTTC. It translates to CASSEGQGHNEQFF.

The chain uses TRBV5-1 and TRBJ1-1; D is undetermined. The CDR3 is made up of 15 amino acids. V shed 5 bases and J shed 1 base, with 15 bases lying between them. The germline V gene has CDR1 SGHRS and CDR2 YFSETQ. The CDR3 loop is CASSETTGRNTEAFF. The DNA for the CDR3 is TGCGCCAGCAGTGAGACGACGGGTAGGAACACTGAAGCTTTCTTT.

The V gene is TRBV5-4, the J gene TRBJ2-3, with 8 bases lining up with TRBD1. Trimming took 2 bases from V and 5 from J; bases not matched to a gene: 7. CDR1 is SGHNT and CDR2 is YYREEE in the germline V gene (reference sequence). CDR3 length: 15 amino acids. The CDR3 loop is CASSFVGQGVDTQYF. The CDR3 DNA follows: TGTGCCAGCAGCTTTGTTGGACAGGGAGTAGATACGCAGTATTTT. The variable domain in full, completed from reference TRBV5-4 and TRBJ2-3, reads ETGVTQSPTHLIKTRGQQVTLRCSSQSGHNTVSWYQQALGQGPQFIFQYYREEENGRGNFPPRFSGLQFPNYSSELNVNALELDDSALYLCASSFVGQGVDTQYFGPGTRLTVL.

The chain joins TRBV27 to TRBJ1-4, with 8 bases identical to TRBD1. V was clipped by 3 bases and J by 7 bases; unmatched bases: 4. CDR3 size: 14 residues. Germline values: CDR1 MNHEY, CDR2 SMNVEV (reference sequence). The CDR3 DNA reads TGTGCCAGCAGTTTGCAGGGGGCCGGTGAAAAACTGTTTTTT. Translation gives CASSLQGAGEKLFF.

J is TRBJ2-1 and V is TRBV5-1, with 9 bases lining up with TRBD1. With V trimmed by 1 base and J by 6 bases, 8 bases remained unmatched. Germline V lookup: CDR1 SGHRS, CDR2 YFSETQ. CDR3 length: 16 residues. The CDR3 sequence: CASSLTGGDFGNEQFF. CDR3 nucleotide sequence: TGCGCCAGCAGCTTGACAGGGGGCGATTTCGGCAATGAGCAGTTCTTC.

This chain uses TRBV10-3 with TRBJ2-1; TRBD1 matches at 7 bases. With 0 bases clipped from V and 0 bases from J, the junction kept 5 bases outside the gene matches. This CDR3 contains 17 residues. Germline-derived CDR1 and CDR2 are ENHRY and SYGVKD. CDR3 DNA: TGTGCCATCAGTGAGTCGGGACAGCTATACTCCTACAATGAGCAGTTCTTC. Its translation: CAISESGQLYSYNEQFF.

This clone has a handful of counts. In DNA form, the CDR3 reads TGTGCCTGGAGTGGACTAGCGGATGCCGGGGAGCTGTTTTTT. This translates into CAWSGLADAGELFF. This chain joins TRBV30 and TRBJ2-2, with 9 bases identical to TRBD2. The CDR3 runs to 14 residues. Trimming removed 1 base from V and 6 bases from J; junction bases left unmatched: 3. Germline V CDR1 and CDR2: GTSNPN, SVGIG (reference sequence).

V and J are TRBV30 and TRBJ2-7; the match to TRBD1 covers 8 bases. This CDR3 comprises 13 residues. The germline V gene has CDR1 GTSNPN and CDR2 SVGIG (reference sequence). With 5 bases clipped from V and 2 bases from J, the junction kept 5 bases outside the gene matches. The CDR3 here is CAWVGTGPYEQYF. The CDR3 DNA follows: TGTGCCTGGGTCGGGACAGGACCCTACGAGCAGTACTTC.

The genes are TRBV7-8 and TRBJ2-1; tentative D call: TRBD2 (5 bases). CDR3 length: 15 amino acids. Germline CDR1 reads SGHVS; CDR2 reads FQNEAQ. V lost 2 bases to trimming and J lost 5 bases, with 13 bases between them. The CDR3 DNA sequence: TGTGCCAGCAGCTTACTCCTCGAGGGAGACAATGAGCAGTTCTTC. Protein sequence: CASSLLLEGDNEQFF.

This clone has a single count. The chain employs TRBV7-9 and TRBJ2-7; D possibly corresponds to TRBD2 (7 bases). The length of the CDR3 is 15 residues. V shed 0 bases and J shed 1 base, with 10 bases lying between them. From germline, CDR1 is SEHNR and CDR2 FQNEAQ (reference sequence). DNA for the CDR3: TGTGCCAGCAGCTTAGCAGGGGGGGAATCCTACGAGCAGTACTTC. This encodes CASSLAGGESYEQYF.

The V gene is TRBV4-1, the J gene TRBJ2-2; D is undetermined. The ends were cut back, 8 bases at V and 5 bases at J, with 9 bases in the middle. Per the germline V gene, CDR1 is MGHRA and CDR2 is YSYEKL. This CDR3 is built from 12 residues. CDR3 residues: CASRKMTGELFF. DNA for the CDR3: TGCGCCAGCCGAAAAATGACCGGGGAGCTGTTTTTT.

V usage is TRBV30 and J usage is TRBJ1-2; D gene unclear. V gave up 4 bases and J gave up 8 bases, with 11 bases separating them. The CDR3 runs 11 residues. From germline, CDR1 is GTSNPN and CDR2 SVGIG (reference sequence). The CDR3 sequence: CAWNPGDGYTF. The CDR3 DNA is TGTGCCTGGAACCCGGGCGACGGCTACACCTTC. The entire variable domain, with the rest obtained from reference TRBV30 and TRBJ1-2, is as follows: SQTIHQWPATLVQPVGSPLSLECTVEGTSNPNLYWYRQAAGRGLQLLFYSVGIGQISSEVPQNLSASRPQDRQFILSSKKLLLSDSGFYLCAWNPGDGYTFGSGTRLTVV.

The chain joins TRBV9 to TRBJ2-7, with D tentatively TRBD2 (5 bases). Trimming took off 0 bases at V and 3 bases at J, with 13 bases between the two ends. Germline CDR1 SGDLS, CDR2 YYNGEE. The CDR3 is 15 residues long. CDR3: CASSVGGPPGYEQYF. CDR3 nucleotides: TGTGCCAGCAGCGTAGGAGGGCCCCCGGGCTACGAGCAGTACTTC.

The chain uses TRBV6-6 and TRBJ2-2; D remains ambiguous. Germline V gene sequence: CDR1 MNHNY, CDR2 SVGAGI (reference sequence). The CDR3 runs to 15 residues. The ends were cut back, 1 base at V and 5 bases at J, with 11 bases in the middle. CDR3 amino acids: CASSYWVVETGELFF. The CDR3, as DNA: TGTGCCAGCAGTTACTGGGTAGTGGAAACCGGGGAGCTGTTTTTT.

The chain carries TRBV9 and TRBJ2-5, with D maybe TRBD2 (5 bases). The germline V gene encodes CDR1 SGDLS and CDR2 YYNGEE. The V gene lost 3 bases and the J gene lost 4 bases, with 10 bases spanning the gap. The CDR3 is 13 amino acids. CDR3 amino acids: CASSGEGGETQYF. The DNA for the CDR3 is TGTGCCAGCAGCGGAGAGGGCGGAGAGACCCAGTACTTC.

The rearrangement uses TRBV7-2 and TRBJ2-3, with D unclear. Trimming shortened V by 5 bases and J by 1 base, and 19 bases separated the two germline ends. Germline loops: CDR1 SGHTA, CDR2 FQGNSA. The CDR3 sequence is 17 residues long. The CDR3 sequence is CASSLGYYTWGTDTQYF. CDR3 coding DNA: TGTGCCAGCAGCCTCGGTTACTACACGTGGGGCACAGATACGCAGTATTTT.

This chain connects TRBV10-3 to TRBJ1-2; weak D call: TRBD1 (5 bases). V lost 6 bases and J 1 base, leaving 12 bases between the germline ends. Looked up from germline, CDR1 is ENHRY and CDR2 is SYGVKD. The CDR3 has 14 residues. The CDR3 region is CAIRRQIFNYGYTF. The CDR3 DNA reads as TGTGCCATCAGGAGACAGATTTTTAACTATGGCTACACCTTC.

The CDR3 DNA reads TGTGCCAGCAGATCAGCGGGCTACGAGCAGTACTTC. Protein: CASRSAGYEQYF. The chain carries TRBV6-5 and TRBJ2-7; tentative D call: TRBD2 (6 bases). This CDR3 has 12 residues. Trimming took 6 bases from V and 3 from J, leaving 9 bases between them. Germline lookup yields CDR1 MNHEY and CDR2 SVGAGI.

The genes are TRBV5-6 and TRBJ1-2; D may be TRBD1 (6 bases). Germline assignment: CDR1 SGHDT and CDR2 YYEEEE. V was shortened by 4 bases and J by 3 bases, with 22 bases between the two germline ends. CDR3 length: 17 residues. DNA of the CDR3: TGTGCCAGCAGCCAGGGGTCCGCGGCGGGTTTAGACTATGGCTACACCTTC. Amino acids: CASSQGSAAGLDYGYTF.

This sequence joins TRBV5-3 and TRBJ2-7; D unclear. TRBV5-3 is flagged as an ORF with uncertain function. The CDR3 sequence is 12 residues long. V was pared by 1 base and J by 3 bases, with 5 bases between. DNA of the CDR3: TGTGCCAGAAGCTTGTTTCACTACGAGCAGTACTTC. Its translation is CARSLFHYEQYF.

This clone showed up just once. CDR3 sequence reads: CASSSIAGVVYEQYF. The CDR3 DNA reads as TGTGCCAGCAGCTCTATAGCGGGAGTGGTCTACGAGCAGTACTTC. The chain is built from TRBV7-8 and TRBJ2-7, with 9 bases matching TRBD2. The CDR3 has 15 residues. CDR1 and CDR2 (germline): SGHVS, FQNEAQ. J lost 3 bases, V lost 4 bases, and 7 bases had no gene match.

The chain joins TRBV30 to TRBJ1-2; 7 nucleotides agree with TRBD1. Unmatched junction bases numbered 7, after V lost 6 bases and J lost 6 bases. The length of the CDR3 is 12 residues. Germline V gene lookup returns CDR1 GTSNPN and CDR2 SVGIG (reference sequence). For the CDR3, the DNA is TGTGCCTGTGACAGGGTCGCCCATGGCTACACCTTC. This gives the protein CACDRVAHGYTF.

The V and J genes are TRBV29-1 and TRBJ2-7, with 10 nucleotides matching TRBD2. Losses at the gene ends were 5 bases for V and 4 bases for J; bases not matched to a gene: 8. This CDR3 spans 14 amino acids. Germline loops: CDR1 SQVTM, CDR2 ANQGSEA. CDR3: CSVLLLAGAYEQYF. The CDR3 nucleotides read TGCAGCGTTCTGCTGCTAGCGGGAGCGTACGAGCAGTACTTC.

V is TRBV2 and J is TRBJ2-7; D tentatively fits TRBD1 or TRBD2 (6 bases each). The germline gives CDR1 SNHLY, CDR2 FYNNEI. The ends were cut back, 6 bases at V and 3 bases at J, with 12 bases in the middle. This CDR3 has 13 amino acids. CDR3 nucleotide sequence: TGTGCCAGCAGACAAGGGGGGAACTACGAGCAGTACTTC. It is translated as CASRQGGNYEQYF.

The chain couples TRBV27 to TRBJ2-1, with no clear D. V was shortened by 4 bases and J by 4 bases, with 5 bases between the two germline ends. CDR1 and CDR2 from the germline V gene are MNHEY and SMNVEV (reference sequence). The CDR3 runs to 12 residues. DNA for the CDR3: TGTGCCAGCAGTTCGATGTACAATGAGCAGTTCTTC. Protein sequence: CASSSMYNEQFF.

This chain links TRBV7-2 with TRBJ2-2; D not resolved. CDR1 and CDR2 from the germline V gene are SGHTA and FQGNSA. V lost 1 base and J lost 6, with 6 bases in between. CDR3 size: 13 residues. CDR3 residues: CASSLVTAGELFF. CDR3 nucleotides: TGTGCCAGCAGCTTAGTAACGGCCGGGGAGCTGTTTTTT.